This note documents a single T cell receptor (beta chain) sequence. These data come from a study of blood T cell repertoires in COVID-19. The CDR3 spans 15 residues. Germline CDR1 is LGHDT and CDR2 is YNNKEL (reference sequence). Trimming stripped 5 bases from V and 6 bases from J, with 16 bases between. The protocol was immunoSEQ multiplex PCR, while the TCRdb copy is restricted to in-frame clones and leaves out a portion. The sample lists about 90,000 clones, 75% to 90% occurring once. This rearrangement joins TRBV3-1 (or the pseudogene TRBV3-2) to TRBJ2-2; tentatively, D is TRBD2 (5 bases). Source material: peripheral blood. The origin of this receptor is a woman between 70 and 85 years old with acute or convalescent COVID-19. The CDR3: CASSFRGLVPGELFF. For the CDR3, the DNA is TGTGCCAGCAGCTTCCGAGGGTTAGTACCCGGGGAGCTGTTTTTT.